The T cell receptor (beta chain) described here comes from a study of tissue T cells after allogeneic stem cell transplantation (dated by TCRdb to the early 2020s). A note on the overall study: Grafts from donors were received by all GVHD patients, with a handful of grafts being unmodified and three being CD34-selected to deplete T cells. The study profiled TCR beta repertoires across many tissues from research autopsies of patients with and without GVHD, plus mouse models of GVHD. The human arm was conducted as a prospective observational study, and neither blinding nor randomization was performed. If a tissue had multiple samples, a pathologist reviewed H&E sections so that samples with histologically apparent lymphocytes got priority for sequencing.

Regarding this clone: No antigen is known for it. Base qualities are not at hand, and no much larger clone is one base apart.

Reading the label with the study, this specimen's time point is: human tissue collected at research (rapid) autopsy. Over an approximately three-year period, several adult allo-HCT recipients who had steroid-refractory GVHD were prospectively enrolled in a research-autopsy study. Every GVHD patient had gastrointestinal GVHD and was given several lines of GVHD-directed therapy, and about five of the GVHD patients also had skin involvement. After a median post-mortem interval of about nine hours, the autopsy tissues collected included GI sites spanning esophagus to rectum, along with liver, skin and lymphoid organs including spleen. Autopsy specimens were bisected, with one portion flash-frozen in liquid nitrogen and the remainder formalin-fixed, and GI outer muscle layers were removed. Genomic DNA was extracted from frozen tissues using the Mag-Bind Blood & Tissue DNA HDQ 96 Kit on a Chemagic 360 or the DNeasy Blood & Tissue Kit. Extracted DNA was further purified with the Genomic DNA Clean & Concentrator-25 kit because of concern about red blood cell contamination.

Library preparation employed the immunoSEQ multiplex PCR assay. TCRbeta CDR3 sequencing was done by Adaptive Biotechnologies at survey depth, reporting CDR3 sequences, V/J genes, productive frequency and template counts. Amplification of TCR beta CDR3 regions started from genomic DNA instead of RNA. On the study's bioinformatics: Jensen-Shannon divergence was used to quantify pairwise repertoire overlap between tissues, with a value of 1 indicating complete divergence and a value of 0 indicating identical repertoires. Tissues were clustered by single-linkage agglomerative hierarchical clustering of pairwise JSD values, and the clustering results were displayed as dendrograms. GLIPH2 was run on all patient samples with simulation_depth 1000, kmer_min_depth 3 and cdr3_length_cutoff 8, and groups with more than two unique CDR3s were retained. A standardized tissue-overlap score was generated by extrapolating Jaccard GLIPH-group overlap across patients to a standard repertoire size of 1000 clones. Linear mixed-effect models, with tissue included as a fixed effect and individual included as a random effect, were used to assess associations of diversity with clinical or experimental variables. Here the immuneACCESS table is served through TCRdb, limited to in-frame sequences with V and J called. Missing clones are a known gap in these copies; in checked studies unresolved V genes cover under half, and the rest lacks a known reason. V, J and clone size are those of that table, while D and trimming were read from the DNA. The sample table records 2,800 or so clones; about 59% of these occur just once. Approximately 22% of the sample is taken by the ten largest.

Overall study results and their limits: In both patients and mice, T cells from blood and spleen picked up only a limited part of the TCR repertoire that was detected in tissues. A small and clinically heterogeneous patient cohort was studied, and sampling depth was acknowledged as a limitation. Not many T cell clones showed up in more than one patient, yet clustering based on motifs uncovered repertoire signatures that were shared across patients in a tissue-specific way. Which tissue TCRs were alloreactive or antigen-specific was not determined in the study, and some of the clones might have been host cells that persisted. Within patients, how anatomically similar tissues were was a major factor shaping TCR repertoire composition, regardless of disease or transplant status.

V and J lose 1 base and 8 bases, and a span of 11 bases separates them. CDR1 and CDR2, looked up from the germline V gene, are LGHNA and YNFKEQ. The CDR3 starts with the cysteine, ends with the phenylalanine, and has 14 residues. The only DNA kept is the CDR3, 42 bases in frame from the first base. This receptor was identified in a male patient at least 60 years old with steroid-refractory graft-versus-host disease after an allogeneic stem cell transplant. After a transplant, some T cells may be the graft donor's own cells. The V and J segments used are TRBV4-2 and TRBJ2-2; the D gene is perhaps TRBD1, on 6 matching bases. The sample in question was duodenal tissue, obtained at autopsy. The CDR3 protein sequence reads: CASSQGEGQGELFF. The DNA sequence follows: TGTGCCAGCAGCCAAGGCGAAGGACAGGGGGAGCTGTTTTTT.